A single sample gave rise to the 20 T cell receptor beta chains below, sequenced in a study of cytomegalovirus exposure and HLA in healthy donors. Assay: immunoSEQ multiplex PCR; the TCRdb copy retains only in-frame clones and omits some. The profile covers 250,000 to 350,000 clones, with roughly nine tenths appearing a single time and 1.2% taken by the ten largest. Source material: PBMCs. The receptor set was obtained from a woman aged 25 to 45 in good health and CMV-seropositive.

This clone occurred a few times. This chain connects TRBV6-1 to TRBJ1-1; no clear D gene. CDR1 is MNHNS, CDR2 SASEGT, per germline. The V and J ends lost 3 bases and 2 bases respectively, with 13 bases between them. The CDR3 is 15 amino acids. CDR3 amino acids: CASSELGTVNTEAFF. The CDR3 bases are TGTGCCAGCAGTGAGCTGGGAACAGTCAACACTGAAGCTTTCTTT.

V is TRBV7-6 and J is TRBJ1-1; D gene uncertain. The germline V and J ends were trimmed by 4 bases and 8 bases, with 11 bases remaining between them. Germline lookup yields CDR1 SGHVS and CDR2 FNYEAQ. The CDR3 is 12 residues long. The CDR3 DNA sequence: TGTGCCAGCAGCTACCCTTCAGCAGAAGCTTTCTTT. Translated, it gives CASSYPSAEAFF.

The chain carries TRBV9 and TRBJ2-4, with D perhaps matching TRBD1 or TRBD2 (6 bases each). V lost 1 base, J lost 5 bases, and 10 bases lay in between. Germline assignment: CDR1 SGDLS and CDR2 YYNGEE. This CDR3 is built from 14 residues. CDR3 residues: CASSVTGGQNIQYF. The CDR3 DNA follows: TGTGCCAGCAGCGTAACCGGGGGCCAAAACATTCAGTACTTC.

The chain carries TRBV27 and TRBJ2-3, with D possibly called TRBD1 or TRBD2 (5 bases each). Germline V lookup: CDR1 MNHEY, CDR2 SMNVEV (reference sequence). The V end was cut by 4 bases, the J end by 1 base, with 12 bases between. This CDR3 spans 15 amino acids. The CDR3 here is CASSYGGRGTDTQYF. As DNA, the CDR3 is TGTGCCAGCAGTTATGGGGGTCGAGGCACAGATACGCAGTATTTT.

This sequence joins TRBV10-3 and TRBJ2-3; a possible D gene is TRBD1 (5 bases). The CDR3 runs 11 residues. V lost 6 bases to trimming and J lost 5 bases, with 6 bases between them. The germline CDR1 and CDR2 sequences are ENHRY and SYGVKD. CDR3 nucleotides: TGTGCCATCAGCCAGGGAGATACGCAGTATTTT. It is translated as CAISQGDTQYF.

The chain employs TRBV5-6 and TRBJ2-5, with TRBD2 matching over 11 bases. The CDR3 loop spans 18 amino acids. Germline values: CDR1 SGHDT, CDR2 YYEEEE. The ends lost 0 bases at V and 2 bases at J; junction bases unmatched: 9. DNA of the CDR3: TGTGCCAGCAGCTTGGAGGCGGCTAGCGGGGGGCTACAAGAGACCCAGTACTTC. Protein sequence: CASSLEAASGGLQETQYF.

This clone was seen once. V is TRBV28 and J is TRBJ1-2; 8 nucleotides align to TRBD1. Germline V gene lookup returns CDR1 MDHEN and CDR2 SYDVKM. J was trimmed by 8 bases and V by 1 base; bases with no gene match: 6. The CDR3 runs to 14 residues. CDR3 protein: CASSLSGRGQGYTF. CDR3 DNA sequence: TGTGCCAGCAGTTTATCGGGCAGGGGGCAAGGCTACACCTTC.

Only one count was recorded for this clone. The rearrangement uses TRBV28 and TRBJ1-3; D not resolved. Germline assignment: CDR1 MDHEN and CDR2 SYDVKM. The CDR3 runs 13 residues. V was cut by 7 bases and J by 1 base, with 8 bases left in between. The DNA for the CDR3 is TGTGCCAGCAAGGTTCCATCTGGAAACACCATATATTTT. Its translation: CASKVPSGNTIYF.

In DNA form, the CDR3 reads TGTGCCAGCAGTTTATTAGGGGCGGGCGAGCAGTACTTC. Its translation: CASSLLGAGEQYF. This chain connects TRBV28 to TRBJ2-7; tentatively, D is TRBD1 or TRBD2 (5 bases each). This CDR3 spans 13 amino acids. From germline, CDR1 is MDHEN and CDR2 SYDVKM. V lost 1 base and J 6 bases, leaving 10 bases between the germline ends.

The rearrangement uses TRBV5-1 and TRBJ2-7, with 10 bases fitting TRBD1. This CDR3 has 12 residues. J gave up 9 bases and V 4 bases, and 4 bases lay outside the gene matches. The germline V gene has CDR1 SGHRS and CDR2 YFSETQ. CDR3 in amino acids: CASSETGGRQYF. Here the CDR3 DNA reads TGCGCCAGCAGCGAGACAGGGGGCCGGCAGTACTTC.

The chain links TRBV7-8 to TRBJ1-5; no reliable D call. The CDR3 has 13 residues. Germline V gene data show CDR1 as SGHVS and CDR2 as FQNEAQ. Deletions cut 1 base from V and 6 bases from J, with 7 bases between. CDR3 residues: CASSLVEGQPQHF. The CDR3 DNA follows: TGTGCCAGCAGCTTAGTTGAGGGTCAGCCCCAGCATTTT.

The chain is built from TRBV6-1 and TRBJ2-5; perhaps TRBD1 as D (7 bases). V was cut by 5 bases and J by 7 bases, with 20 bases left in between. The length of the CDR3 is 15 residues. Germline V gene sequence: CDR1 MNHNS, CDR2 SASEGT. CDR3 nucleotides: TGTGCCAGCAGTACCCGACAGGGATGGGGAGGGACCCAGTACTTC. It yields the protein CASSTRQGWGGTQYF.

This sequence joins TRBV28 and TRBJ1-5; 8 nucleotides align to TRBD1. The CDR3 totals 16 residues. Germline trimming cut 2 bases from V and 0 bases from J; bases unmatched to any gene: 3. Germline-derived CDR1 and CDR2 are MDHEN and SYDVKM. The CDR3 here is CASSLTRGPSNQPQHF. The DNA of the CDR3 is TGTGCCAGCAGTTTAACCAGGGGGCCTAGCAATCAGCCCCAGCATTTT.

The chain carries TRBV4-2 and TRBJ2-5; TRBD2 might be the D (7 bases). There are 15 residues in the CDR3. CDR1 and CDR2 from the germline V gene are LGHNA and YNFKEQ. The V gene lost 1 base and the J gene lost 4 bases, with 13 bases spanning the gap. The CDR3 loop is CASSQVDGGRETQYF. The CDR3 DNA reads as TGTGCCAGCAGCCAAGTGGACGGGGGGCGAGAGACCCAGTACTTC.

The chain uses TRBV29-1 and TRBJ2-3; D may be TRBD2 (5 bases). Trimming took 6 bases from V and 1 from J, leaving 11 bases between them. Germline V CDR1 and CDR2: SQVTM, ANQGSEA. This CDR3 comprises 13 residues. The CDR3, as DNA: TGCAGCGTCGCCCGAGGGCGCACAGATACGCAGTATTTT. It translates to CSVARGRTDTQYF.

This sequence joins TRBV6-6 and TRBJ2-2; the match to TRBD2 covers 7 bases. In germline, CDR1 is MNHNY, CDR2 SVGAGI (reference sequence). V shed 6 bases, J shed 4 bases, and the junction held 5 bases outside the gene matches. CDR3 length: 14 amino acids. Here the CDR3 DNA reads TGTGCCAGCAGCGGGCTAGCGGCCACCGGGGAGCTGTTTTTT. Protein sequence: CASSGLAATGELFF.

The chain couples TRBV7-2 to TRBJ2-7; 8 bases map to TRBD1. Germline V gene data show CDR1 as SGHTA and CDR2 as FQGNSA. CDR3 length equals 13 residues. V was pared by 5 bases and J by 7 bases, with 7 bases of the junction left unmatched. CDR3 protein: CASSLRTGREQYF. DNA for the CDR3: TGTGCCAGCAGCCTCAGGACAGGGCGGGAGCAGTACTTC.

This chain links TRBV6-5 with TRBJ1-5, with D possibly matching TRBD1 (6 bases). V shed 6 bases and J shed 0 bases, with 12 bases lying between them. The germline V gene has CDR1 MNHEY and CDR2 SVGAGI. CDR3 size: 15 residues. Written as DNA, the CDR3 is TGTGCCAGCAGACACGACAGGTATAGCAATCAGCCCCAGCATTTT. As protein: CASRHDRYSNQPQHF.

This clone occurred a few times. The V gene is TRBV11-2, the J gene TRBJ1-1; D is perhaps TRBD1 (5 bases). Trimming left V 5 bases short and J 4 bases short, with 14 bases between. Germline values: CDR1 SGHAT, CDR2 FQNNGV. The CDR3 extends over 14 amino acids. CDR3 in DNA: TGTGCCAGCAGCAGCAGGACAAAAGGCACTGAAGCTTTCTTT. Residues: CASSSRTKGTEAFF.

The J gene is TRBJ1-1, the V gene TRBV30; 8 bases align to TRBD1. V lost 2 bases to trimming and J lost 1 base; unmatched junction nucleotides: 6. CDR1 and CDR2 from the germline V gene are GTSNPN and SVGIG (reference sequence). The CDR3 extends over 15 amino acids. The CDR3 region has the DNA TGTGCCTGGAGTCCAACGGACAGGGAGAACACTGAAGCTTTCTTT. This translates into CAWSPTDRENTEAFF.